This T cell receptor beta chain comes out of a study of a mutant IDH1 vaccine in newly diagnosed glioma. TCRdb keeps only in-frame clones here, not all; method: immunoSEQ multiplex PCR. The data hold nearly 30,000 clones, with roughly 87% observed a single time. Stated time point: week 5, during vaccination. A single vaccine dose contained 300 ug of mutant IDH1 20-mer peptide, and topical imiquimod was used with it. V lost 5 bases, J lost 1 base, and 13 bases lay in between. Germline V CDR1 and CDR2: SGHNT, YENEEA. The CDR3 covers 15 residues. This clone has just a few counts. Its antigen is undetermined.

V usage is TRBV11-3 and J usage is TRBJ2-3; possibly TRBD1 for D (5 bases). This sequence originates from a woman aged 35 to 49 with glioma. Some clones in this sample may be carry-over from other donors' samples. The source was peripheral blood mononuclear cells (PBMCs), collected from a glioma patient whose treatment included an IDH1 peptide vaccine. CDR3 sequence (DNA): TGTGCCAGCAGCCTCCAGGGCCAACGCACAGATACGCAGTATTTT. Translating it yields CASSLQGQRTDTQYF.